The rows below give T cell receptor beta chains drawn from one sample of a study of molecular identifiers for immune sequencing clone quantification. TCRdb ran MiXCR on the PCR reads and lists one entry per CDR3 protein. The sample shows roughly 71,000 distinct CDR3 sequences, 18% of them seen only once. Sequences were obtained from naive CD8+ T cells from blood, with Jurkat cell RNA spiked in. Receptors originate from a human donor in good health. Some libraries in this study had Jurkat cell RNA spiked in. The CDR3 runs from the conserved cysteine through the conserved F or W. The D gene is left open where the match is weak. Clone size is shown for a subset of rows, as once, few, many or a class of expanded clone.

len,abundance,j_gene,v_gene,d_gene,CDR3nt,CDR3aa
14,many,TRBJ1-1,TRBV7-6,-,TGTGCCAGCAGCTTGGGGGGGCTTGGCACTGAAGCTTTCTTT,CASSLGGLGTEAFF
17,many,TRBJ2-1,TRBV12-3/TRBV12-4,TRBD2,TGTGCCAGCAGTTTCGTGAGGACTAGCGGCTCCTACAATGAGCAGTTCTTC,CASSFVRTSGSYNEQFF
15,many,TRBJ1-1,TRBV14,-,TGTGCCAGCAGCCAAGAAACGGGGCGTTGGACTGAAGCTTTCTTT,CASSQETGRWTEAFF
19,many,TRBJ2-7,TRBV13,TRBD2,TGTGCCAGCAGCTTATCCTCGGGACTAGCGGAAAACCTACCCTACGAGCAGTACTTC,CASSLSSGLAENLPYEQYF
16,-,TRBJ2-7,TRBV5-3,-,TGTGCCAGCAGCTCCTTCACCGGGAGACTCCCCTACGAGCAGTACTTC,CASSSFTGRLPYEQYF
13,-,TRBJ2-7,TRBV7-6,-,TGTGCCAGCAGCTTTGGATACGGATACGAGCAGTACTTC,CASSFGYGYEQYF
15,-,TRBJ2-3,TRBV6-2/TRBV6-3,-,TGTGCCAGCAGTTATGACGCCGAGGGGCCAGATACGCAGTATTTT,CASSYDAEGPDTQYF
16,-,TRBJ2-2,TRBV13,-,TGTGCCAGCACCCAGAGGCGTGAGGGCCACACCGGGGAGCTGTTTTTT,CASTQRREGHTGELFF
13,few,TRBJ1-6,TRBV11-2,-,TGTGCCAGCCGCCTCGGGCCCAATTCACCCCTCCACTTT,CASRLGPNSPLHF
15,many,TRBJ2-1,TRBV4-3,-,TGCGCCAGCAGCCAAGTTTATACGGCCTACAATGAGCAGTTCTTC,CASSQVYTAYNEQFF
14,many,TRBJ1-6,TRBV2,TRBD1,TGTGCCAGCAGTATGGGACAGGGAAATTCACCCCTCCACTTT,CASSMGQGNSPLHF
16,many,TRBJ2-3,TRBV5-1,TRBD1,TGCGCCAGCAGCTTGGCCTGGGGACAGAGCACAGATACGCAGTATTTT,CASSLAWGQSTDTQYF
14,many,TRBJ2-5,TRBV5-6,-,TGTGCCAGCAGCTTGGCACAGGGACACGAGACCCAGTACTTC,CASSLAQGHETQYF
13,-,TRBJ2-1,TRBV6-2/TRBV6-3,-,TGTGCCAGCAGTTTCGCAGGGGACAATGAGCAGTTCTTC,CASSFAGDNEQFF
17,many,TRBJ1-2,TRBV6-1,-,TGTGCCAGCAGTGAAGATCGGGGCTACGGGCTTAACTATGGCTACACCTTC,CASSEDRGYGLNYGYTF
18,many,TRBJ2-6,TRBV28,TRBD2,TGTGCCAGCAGTTCCCGACTAGCGGGAGTCGCTGGGGCCAACGTCCTGACTTTC,CASSSRLAGVAGANVLTF
15,many,TRBJ1-6,TRBV27,-,TGTGCCAGCAGAGAGGGTCCAGTCTTCGGTTCACCCCTCCACTTT,CASREGPVFGSPLHF
14,-,TRBJ2-1,TRBV2,TRBD2,TGTGCCAGCAGTGAGTCGGGACTACTCAATGAGCAGTTCTTC,CASSESGLLNEQFF
13,many,TRBJ2-7,TRBV20-1,TRBD2,TGCAGTGCGAGACTAGCGATCTCCTACGAGCAGTACTTC,CSARLAISYEQYF
15,many,TRBJ1-4,TRBV7-9,-,TGTGCCAGCAGCCCCCCGGGGGGGTTAGTCGAAAAACTGTTTTTT,CASSPPGGLVEKLFF
14,many,TRBJ2-7,TRBV7-6,TRBD1,TGTGCCAGCAGCTTAGGAAACAGGGGGTACGAGCAGTACTTC,CASSLGNRGYEQYF
15,medium-sized,TRBJ2-3,TRBV29-1,TRBD2,TGCAGCGTTGAAGAGACTAGCGGGAGCACAGATACGCAGTATTTT,CSVEETSGSTDTQYF
9,-,TRBJ2-1,TRBV29-1,-,TGCAGCGTTCAAGGTGGGCAGTTCTTC,CSVQGGQFF
14,many,TRBJ1-2,TRBV20-1,-,TGCAGTGCTACCCCGACAGACCGGGATCATGGCTACACCTTC,CSATPTDRDHGYTF
15,few,TRBJ2-3,TRBV6-1,-,TGTGCCAGCAGCACCGACAGGAGACTTCGGGATACGCAGTATTTT,CASSTDRRLRDTQYF
17,many,TRBJ1-5,TRBV2,TRBD1,TGTGCCAGCAGTGAAAAACCGGGACAGTATAGCAATCAGCCCCAGCATTTT,CASSEKPGQYSNQPQHF
11,many,TRBJ2-5,TRBV29-1,-,TGCAGCTCTTTGGACACGACGGCCCAGTACTTC,CSSLDTTAQYF
14,many,TRBJ2-3,TRBV6-5,-,TGTGCCAGCAGTTACCAGAAACTGGGAGATACGCAGTATTTT,CASSYQKLGDTQYF
16,-,TRBJ2-2,TRBV27,-,TGTGCCAGCAGTTTTCGGGGTAGCCGCTTGGGCGGGGAGCTGTTTTTT,CASSFRGSRLGGELFF
15,many,TRBJ2-3,TRBV29-1,TRBD2,TGCAGCGTTGACCTGGGGACTAGCGCCACAGATACGCAGTATTTT,CSVDLGTSATDTQYF
18,few,TRBJ1-6,TRBV13,-,TGTGCCAGCAGCTCGACCCTTCGGGACATTACAAGGAATTCACCCCTCCACTTT,CASSSTLRDITRNSPLHF
15,many,TRBJ2-1,TRBV10-3,TRBD2,TGTGCCATCAGTGAGGAACTAGCGGGAAGGTATGAGCAGTTCTTC,CAISEELAGRYEQFF
13,many,TRBJ2-5,TRBV19,-,TGTGCCAGTAGTATTGCAGCGCAAGAGACCCAGTACTTC,CASSIAAQETQYF
13,-,TRBJ2-5,TRBV20-1,-,TGCAGTGCCAGCCGTGGTAACCAAGAGACCCAGTACTTC,CSASRGNQETQYF
15,-,TRBJ2-1,TRBV19,-,TGTGCCAGTAGTATTGCCCGGGAGCCCTACAATGAGCAGTTCTTC,CASSIAREPYNEQFF
14,-,TRBJ1-6,TRBV7-9,-,TGTGCCAGCAGCTTCTTACAGGGTTCTTCACCCCTCCACTTT,CASSFLQGSSPLHF
16,many,TRBJ1-1,TRBV4-1,-,TGCGCCAGCAGCCAAGGTAGTGTAGACAGAGACCGTGAAGCTTTCTTT,CASSQGSVDRDREAFF
13,many,TRBJ2-7,TRBV7-6,-,TGTGCCAGCAGCCACGGGACCAACTACGAGCAGTACTTC,CASSHGTNYEQYF
14,-,TRBJ1-3,TRBV7-9,-,TGTGCCAGCAGCGCGAGTCGTACTGGAAACACCGTATATTTT,CASSASRTGNTVYF
14,many,TRBJ2-7,TRBV2,-,TGTGCCAGCAATCTCATGGGTGAGACCTACGAGCAGTACTTC,CASNLMGETYEQYF
17,many,TRBJ2-2,TRBV10-2,TRBD2,TGCGCCAGCAAAACGGGACTAGCGCTTACGAACACCGGGGAGCTGTTTTTT,CASKTGLALTNTGELFF
17,many,TRBJ2-5,TRBV28,-,TGTGCCAGCAGTTTAGGGTCCAGTTCGCTCCGACAAGAGACCCAGTACTTC,CASSLGSSSLRQETQYF
13,many,TRBJ2-3,TRBV9,-,TGTGCCAGCAGCGTCGGATACACAGATACGCAGTATTTT,CASSVGYTDTQYF
11,many,TRBJ2-7,TRBV7-9,-,TGTGCCAGCAGCCCCGTAAGGGAGCAGTACTTC,CASSPVREQYF
15,many,TRBJ2-5,TRBV7-9,-,TGTGCCAGCAGCTTAAACAGGGGACTCGAAGAGACCCAGTACTTC,CASSLNRGLEETQYF
11,many,TRBJ2-3,TRBV19,-,TGTGCCAGTAGCCTTGGTGATACGCAGTATTTT,CASSLGDTQYF